The clone carrying this TCR beta chain was seen a handful of times. Its cognate antigen is unknown. The PCR had 60 Vbeta and 13 Jbeta primers. The repertoire was sequenced with immunoSEQ multiplex PCR; TCRdb's copy has only in-frame clones and lacks some. The table records 65,000 to 70,000 clones, around 74% of them present only once. This entry comes from a study of cytomegalovirus exposure and HLA in healthy donors. Study-level background: Previous work identified 120 million or so unique TCR beta sequences from approximately 190 million T cells.

There are 14 residues in the CDR3. V lost 4 bases and J lost 7; bases outside the gene matches: 6. From germline, CDR1 is MGHDK and CDR2 SYGVNS. Notes on the study in general: In presence/absence analyses, roughly uniform sequencing depth across donors was assumed. Associated with cytomegalovirus, according to the listing, were about 160 TCR beta chains. Specificity for CMV antigens was confirmed in vitro for a few of the CMV-associated chains.

The sequencing sample was made of PBMCs. This rearrangement joins TRBV25-1 to TRBJ1-2; 10 positions agree with TRBD1. The origin of this receptor is a woman aged 25 to 39 in good health and CMV-seropositive. In DNA, the CDR3 is TGTGCCAGCAGTGGGGGGACAGGGGTTTTTGGCTACACCTTC. It is translated as CASSGGTGVFGYTF.